This record concerns one T cell receptor beta chain sequence. Its antigen is not known. These data are taken from a study of shared clonotypes between healthy human individuals. The CDR3 has 16 amino acids. The V and J ends lost 6 bases and 4 bases, in that order; junction bases with no gene match: 12. Per the germline V gene, CDR1 is MDHEN and CDR2 is SYDVKM. Study-wide results and caveats: Tissues were not sampled, only blood, and their repertoires likely differ. For naive CD4 cells, 4% to 5% of clonotypes were shared across a handful of donors.

The test was conducted at deep level. Original analysis: Junction-only sequences without quality scores were provided by ImmunoSEQ, so filtering was different. The method was immunoSEQ multiplex PCR; TCRdb's version includes in-frame clones alone and lacks a portion of them. For V, J and clone size, that table is used; D and trimming come from the DNA. Of 2.3 million or so clones listed, approximately 93% are singletons. The sequence was obtained from a man younger than 30 in good health. Some clones in this sample may be carry-over from other donors' samples. The chain carries TRBV28 and TRBJ2-7, with TRBD1 identical over 10 bases. The sample consisted of naive CD4+ T cells from PBMCs. As to subset: CD45RA+ positively selected. The CDR3 is CASRGRDRGGGYEQYF. The CDR3 region has the DNA TGTGCCAGCAGGGGACGGGACAGGGGTGGGGGTTACGAGCAGTACTTC. Variable domain in full (rest from reference TRBV28 and TRBJ2-7): DVKVTQSSRYLVKRTGEKVFLECVQDMDHENMFWYRQDPGLGLRLIYFSYDVKMKEKGDIPEGYSVSREKKERFSLILESASTNQTSMYLCASRGRDRGGGYEQYFGPGTRLTVT.